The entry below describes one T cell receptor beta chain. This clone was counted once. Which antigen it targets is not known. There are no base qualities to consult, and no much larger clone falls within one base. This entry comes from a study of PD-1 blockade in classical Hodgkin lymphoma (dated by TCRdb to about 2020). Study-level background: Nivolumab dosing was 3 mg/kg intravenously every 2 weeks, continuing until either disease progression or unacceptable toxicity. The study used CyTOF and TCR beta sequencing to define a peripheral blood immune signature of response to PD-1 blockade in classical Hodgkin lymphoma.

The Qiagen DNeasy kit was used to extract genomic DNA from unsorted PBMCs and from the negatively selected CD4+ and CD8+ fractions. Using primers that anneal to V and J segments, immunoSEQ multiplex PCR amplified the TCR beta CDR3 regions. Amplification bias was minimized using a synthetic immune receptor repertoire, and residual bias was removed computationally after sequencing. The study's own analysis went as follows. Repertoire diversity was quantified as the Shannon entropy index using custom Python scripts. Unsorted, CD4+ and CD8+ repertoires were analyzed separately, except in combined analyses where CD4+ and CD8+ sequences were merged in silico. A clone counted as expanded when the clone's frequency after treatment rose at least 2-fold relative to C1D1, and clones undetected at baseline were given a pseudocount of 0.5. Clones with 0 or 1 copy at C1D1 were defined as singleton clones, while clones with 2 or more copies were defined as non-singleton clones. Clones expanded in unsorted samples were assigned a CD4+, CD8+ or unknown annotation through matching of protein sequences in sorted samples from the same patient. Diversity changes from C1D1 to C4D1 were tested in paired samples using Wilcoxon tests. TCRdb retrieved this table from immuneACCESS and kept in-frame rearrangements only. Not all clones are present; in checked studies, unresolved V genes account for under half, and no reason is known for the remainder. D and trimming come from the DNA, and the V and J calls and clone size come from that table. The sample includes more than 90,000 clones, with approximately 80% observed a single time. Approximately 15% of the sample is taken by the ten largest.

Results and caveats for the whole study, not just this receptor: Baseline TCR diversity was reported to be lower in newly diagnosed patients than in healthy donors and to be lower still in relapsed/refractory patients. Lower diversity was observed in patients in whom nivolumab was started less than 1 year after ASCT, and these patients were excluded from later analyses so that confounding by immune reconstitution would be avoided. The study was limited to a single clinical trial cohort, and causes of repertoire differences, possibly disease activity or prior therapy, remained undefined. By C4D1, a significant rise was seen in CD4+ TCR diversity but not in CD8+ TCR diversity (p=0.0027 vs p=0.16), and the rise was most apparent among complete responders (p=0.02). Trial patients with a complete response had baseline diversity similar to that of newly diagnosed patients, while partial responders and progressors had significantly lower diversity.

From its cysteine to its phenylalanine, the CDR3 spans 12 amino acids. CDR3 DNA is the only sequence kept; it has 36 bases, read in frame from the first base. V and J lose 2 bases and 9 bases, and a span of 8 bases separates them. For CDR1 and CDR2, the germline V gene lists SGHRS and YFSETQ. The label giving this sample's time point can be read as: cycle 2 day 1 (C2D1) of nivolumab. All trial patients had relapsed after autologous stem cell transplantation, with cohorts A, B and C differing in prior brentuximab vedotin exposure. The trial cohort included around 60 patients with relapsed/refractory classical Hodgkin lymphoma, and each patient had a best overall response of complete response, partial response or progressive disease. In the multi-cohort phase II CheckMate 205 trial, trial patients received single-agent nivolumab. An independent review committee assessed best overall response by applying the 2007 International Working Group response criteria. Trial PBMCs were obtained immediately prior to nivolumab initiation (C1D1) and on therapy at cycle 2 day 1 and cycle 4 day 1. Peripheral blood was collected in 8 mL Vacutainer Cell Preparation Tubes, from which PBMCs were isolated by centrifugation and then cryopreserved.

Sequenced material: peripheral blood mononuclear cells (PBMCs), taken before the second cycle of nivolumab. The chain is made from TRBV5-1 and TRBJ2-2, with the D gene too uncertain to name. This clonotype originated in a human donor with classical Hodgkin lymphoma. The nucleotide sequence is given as TGCGCCAGCAGCTTAGAGGACCGGGAGCTGTTTTTT. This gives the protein CASSLEDRELFF.